The 22 T cell receptor beta chains listed next were all sequenced from one sample in a study of cytomegalovirus exposure and HLA in healthy donors. The study ran its PCR with 60 Vbeta and 13 Jbeta primers. Profiling relied on immunoSEQ multiplex PCR, and the TCRdb table lists in-frame clones only, not all of them. The sample holds approximately 100,000 clones; about four fifths are singletons and the top ten take roughly 6.5%. The sequenced material came from PBMCs. Receptor source: a woman aged 50 to 60 in good health and CMV-seropositive.

The V gene is TRBV5-1, the J gene TRBJ2-3; TRBD2 agrees at 9 bases. With 0 bases clipped from V and 0 bases from J, the junction kept 8 bases outside the gene matches. This CDR3 spans 18 amino acids. The germline V gene has CDR1 SGHRS and CDR2 YFSETQ. The CDR3 region has the DNA TGCGCCAGCAGCTTGGAAGGGACTAGCAGAACTAGCACAGATACGCAGTATTTT. This codes for CASSLEGTSRTSTDTQYF. Combining the CDR3 with reference TRBV5-1 and TRBJ2-3 gives the whole variable domain KAGVTQTPRYLIKTRGQQVTLSCSPISGHRSVSWYQQTPGQGLQFLFEYFSETQRNKGNFPGRFSGRQFSNSRSEMNVSTLELGDSALYLCASSLEGTSRTSTDTQYFGPGTRLTVL.

The chain couples TRBV7-3 to TRBJ2-2; 11 nucleotides agree with TRBD2. Germline values: CDR1 SGHTA, CDR2 FQGTGA. V was pared by 6 bases and J by 6 bases, with 9 bases of the junction left unmatched. This CDR3 contains 16 residues. The chain's CDR3 is CASRTTSGAVAGELFF. The DNA for the CDR3 is TGTGCCAGCAGGACGACTAGCGGGGCGGTTGCCGGGGAGCTGTTTTTT.

The chain couples TRBV7-9 to TRBJ1-4, with a possible D match to TRBD1 (5 bases). This CDR3 has 17 amino acids. The V and J ends lost 5 bases and 5 bases respectively, with 21 bases between them. CDR1 and CDR2 (germline): SEHNR, FQNEAQ (reference sequence). The CDR3 loop is CASSTKRSGWGNEKLFF. The CDR3 coding sequence is TGTGCCAGCAGCACCAAGCGTTCCGGGTGGGGCAATGAAAAACTGTTTTTT.

The chain recombines TRBV5-1 with TRBJ1-1; TRBD1 matches 8 bases. V lost 4 bases, J lost 8 bases, and 13 bases stayed unmatched. Germline-derived CDR1 and CDR2 are SGHRS and YFSETQ. The CDR3 spans 15 residues. The CDR3 DNA sequence: TGCGCCAGCAGCACCGGGACAGGCTTGAACAACGAAGCTTTCTTT. The encoded protein is CASSTGTGLNNEAFF. Full variable domain (remainder filled in from reference TRBV5-1 and TRBJ1-1): KAGVTQTPRYLIKTRGQQVTLSCSPISGHRSVSWYQQTPGQGLQFLFEYFSETQRNKGNFPGRFSGRQFSNSRSEMNVSTLELGDSALYLCASSTGTGLNNEAFFGQGTRLTVV.

This clone is a singleton in its sample. The chain employs TRBV5-1 and TRBJ1-1; D is unresolved. Trimming left V 4 bases short and J 7 bases short, with 11 bases between. CDR1 and CDR2 from the germline V gene are SGHRS and YFSETQ. The CDR3 runs to 12 residues. The CDR3 DNA reads as TGCGCCAGCAGCCTAGTTCGGGATGAAGCTTTCTTT. Translation: CASSLVRDEAFF.

This clone occurred many times. The V call is TRBV10-3, the J call TRBJ1-1; 7 bases align to TRBD1. This CDR3 spans 16 amino acids. Germline lookup yields CDR1 ENHRY and CDR2 SYGVKD. V gave up 0 bases and J gave up 0 bases; unmatched junction bases: 4. The CDR3 DNA follows: TGTGCCATCAGTGAGTCTAGGGGGCAGCTGAACACTGAAGCTTTCTTT. Protein: CAISESRGQLNTEAFF.

The chain uses TRBV11-2 and TRBJ1-1, with D possibly matching TRBD1 (6 bases). There are 17 residues in the CDR3. V was trimmed by 1 base and J by 0 bases, leaving 15 bases between them. CDR1 is SGHAT, CDR2 FQNNGV, per germline. The CDR3 nucleotides read TGTGCCAGCAGCTTAGGCCCCTGGGGGCAGCTGAACACTGAAGCTTTCTTT. This sequence encodes CASSLGPWGQLNTEAFF.

This clone has a count of ten or more. The chain is built from TRBV19 and TRBJ1-5, with unresolved D. The CDR3 spans 15 residues. The germline V gene has CDR1 LNHDA and CDR2 SQIVND (reference sequence). Deletions cut 2 bases from V and 0 bases from J, with 8 bases between. CDR3 nucleotides: TGTGCCAGTAGTATAACCGACAATAGCAATCAGCCCCAGCATTTT. Its protein is CASSITDNSNQPQHF.

This clone was counted only a few times. V usage is TRBV27 and J usage is TRBJ1-1; D perhaps matches TRBD1 (6 bases). Per germline, CDR1 MNHEY and CDR2 SMNVEV (reference sequence). V lost 6 bases to trimming and J lost 4 bases, with 15 bases between them. This CDR3 spans 14 amino acids. CDR3 loop: CASRTTGGSTEAFF. DNA for the CDR3: TGTGCCAGCAGGACGACAGGTGGAAGCACTGAAGCTTTCTTT.

The J gene is TRBJ1-2, the V gene TRBV7-2, with 7 positions matching TRBD1. Germline V gene lookup returns CDR1 SGHTA and CDR2 FQGNSA. J gave up 4 bases and V 6 bases, and 8 bases lay outside the gene matches. This CDR3 comprises 14 residues. CDR3 region: CASSSTGRSYGYTF. CDR3 bases: TGTGCCAGCAGTTCGACAGGGCGGAGCTATGGCTACACCTTC.

The rearrangement joins TRBV5-4 to TRBJ1-5; 7 nucleotides match TRBD1. V lost 4 bases, J lost 1 base, and 5 bases stayed unmatched. CDR3 length: 15 residues. Germline V gene sequence: CDR1 SGHNT, CDR2 YYREEE (reference sequence). CDR3 amino acids: CASSDGTASNQPQHF. CDR3 coding DNA: TGTGCCAGCAGCGATGGGACAGCGAGCAATCAGCCCCAGCATTTT.

The chain uses TRBV30 and TRBJ2-7, with 7 bases identical to TRBD1. The CDR3 has 14 residues. Germline CDR1 is GTSNPN and CDR2 is SVGIG (reference sequence). V was clipped by 0 bases and J by 3 bases; unmatched bases: 5. The CDR3 nucleotides read TGTGCCTGGAGTGTAGGACAGGCTAGCTACGAGCAGTACTTC. It specifies CAWSVGQASYEQYF. The full variable domain, rest sourced from reference TRBV30 and TRBJ2-7, is SQTIHQWPATLVQPVGSPLSLECTVEGTSNPNLYWYRQAAGRGLQLLFYSVGIGQISSEVPQNLSASRPQDRQFILSSKKLLLSDSGFYLCAWSVGQASYEQYFGPGTRLTVT.

The genes are TRBV5-1 and TRBJ2-6; D call uncertain. CDR3 length equals 19 residues. Trimming stripped 0 bases from V and 2 bases from J, with 18 bases between. The germline V gene encodes CDR1 SGHRS and CDR2 YFSETQ. The CDR3 nucleotides are TGCGCCAGCAGCTTGGCCGATAGAGGCAGCCCTGCTGGGGCCAACGTCCTGACTTTC. This codes for CASSLADRGSPAGANVLTF.

V usage is TRBV11-1 and J usage is TRBJ1-2, with D possibly TRBD1 on 5 matching bases. The germline gives CDR1 SGHAT, CDR2 FQDESV (reference sequence). Trimming took 2 bases from V and 2 from J, leaving 12 bases between them. This CDR3 is 15 amino acids long. In DNA form, the CDR3 reads TGTGCCAGCAGCTTAACGGGACTCTCGAACTATGGCTACACCTTC. Residues: CASSLTGLSNYGYTF.

This clone was observed once. The V gene is TRBV4-1, the J gene TRBJ2-7; D may be TRBD1 (6 bases). Germline-derived CDR1 and CDR2 are MGHRA and YSYEKL. The CDR3 sequence is 15 residues long. V gave up 0 bases and J gave up 3 bases, with 12 bases separating them. CDR3 DNA: TGCGCCAGCAGCCAAGAGTGGACAGAGAACTACGAGCAGTACTTC. Encoded protein: CASSQEWTENYEQYF.

In regard to this clone: Other DNA sequences in the sample encode the same CDR3. The V gene is TRBV5-1, the J gene TRBJ2-1; a possible D gene is TRBD1 (5 bases). CDR3 length: 14 amino acids. Germline CDR1 SGHRS, CDR2 YFSETQ. Trimming removed 4 bases from V and 7 bases from J, with 15 bases in between. CDR3 residues: CASSLVPGPNEQFF. CDR3 nucleotides: TGCGCCAGCAGCCTGGTTCCAGGGCCGAATGAGCAGTTCTTC.

The chain couples TRBV10-3 to TRBJ2-2; TRBD1 agrees at 9 bases. Germline V lookup: CDR1 ENHRY, CDR2 SYGVKD. The length of the CDR3 is 15 residues. J gave up 6 bases and V 0 bases, and 2 bases lay outside the gene matches. CDR3 in amino acids: CAISESGQGSGELFF. The CDR3 nucleotides read TGTGCCATCAGTGAGTCTGGACAGGGGTCCGGGGAGCTGTTTTTT.

The chain uses TRBV10-3 and TRBJ1-1; the D is unclear. The V end was cut by 4 bases, the J end by 1 base, with 10 bases between. The germline V gene encodes CDR1 ENHRY and CDR2 SYGVKD. The CDR3 extends over 14 amino acids. CDR3 DNA sequence: TGTGCCATCAGTGGACTAGGGTGGAACACTGAAGCTTTCTTT. Translation gives CAISGLGWNTEAFF.

The chain carries TRBV7-2 and TRBJ2-5, with D possibly matching TRBD2 (5 bases). The CDR3 loop spans 15 amino acids. Looked up from germline, CDR1 is SGHTA and CDR2 is FQGNSA. V was shortened by 5 bases and J by 5 bases, with 18 bases between the two germline ends. For the CDR3, the DNA is TGTGCCAGCAGCCCCGCACTAGTTCAGGCGGAGACCCAGTACTTC. The encoded protein is CASSPALVQAETQYF.

This clone has more than one count but fewer than ten. This chain connects TRBV5-1 to TRBJ1-2, with D hard to call. Germline V lookup: CDR1 SGHRS, CDR2 YFSETQ. This CDR3 region has 14 residues. The V end was cut by 2 bases, the J end by 0 bases, with 8 bases between. Written as DNA, the CDR3 is TGCGCCAGCAGCTTTCGACACTCTAACTATGGCTACACCTTC. Translation gives CASSFRHSNYGYTF.

This clone was seen only once. This chain connects TRBV9 to TRBJ2-3; 9 bases agree with TRBD2. Germline V lookup: CDR1 SGDLS, CDR2 YYNGEE. V was pared by 4 bases and J by 5 bases, with 8 bases of the junction left unmatched. The CDR3 totals 15 residues. The CDR3 protein is CASSFLAGAGDTQYF. The CDR3 coding sequence is TGTGCCAGCAGCTTTTTAGCGGGGGCGGGAGATACGCAGTATTTT.

This chain links TRBV5-1 with TRBJ2-5; 10 bases are shared with TRBD1. V shed 0 bases and J 2 bases; nucleotides not matched to a gene: 4. Germline CDR1 and CDR2: SGHRS and YFSETQ. The CDR3 sequence is 16 residues long. The DNA of the CDR3 is TGCGCCAGCAGCTTGGGAGGACAGGGGGGTCAAGAGACCCAGTACTTC. It encodes CASSLGGQGGQETQYF.